One sample yielded the 15 T cell receptor beta chains listed below, sequenced in a study of T cell changes during pregnancy in multiple sclerosis. The assay was immunoSEQ multiplex PCR, and TCRdb's table has in-frame clones only and misses some. Among approximately 50,000 clones listed, approximately 93% were seen once. The starting material was CD4+ T cells from peripheral blood mononuclear cells, obtained in the third trimester of pregnancy. The receptors come from a female donor with multiple sclerosis, enrolled in a pregnancy study.

V and J are TRBV2 and TRBJ2-7; D not certain. The CDR3 spans 16 residues. V gave up 1 base and J gave up 2 bases, with 15 bases separating them. Germline CDR1 reads SNHLY; CDR2 reads FYNNEI. CDR3 in DNA: TGTGCCAGCAGTGAAGTGGTCTCCCCGAGAACCTACGAGCAGTACTTC. It translates to CASSEVVSPRTYEQYF.

The chain is built from TRBV7-9 and TRBJ2-7; 9 bases are shared with TRBD1. Trimming took 1 base from V and 5 from J; bases not matched to a gene: 6. The CDR3 is 15 amino acids. Germline values: CDR1 SEHNR, CDR2 FQNEAQ (reference sequence). The CDR3 DNA reads as TGTGCCAGCAGCTTAGGTGGGGACAGGGCGGACGAGCAGTACTTC. Protein sequence: CASSLGGDRADEQYF.

The chain is built from TRBV5-1 and TRBJ1-4; a possible D gene is TRBD1 (6 bases). Germline V CDR1 and CDR2: SGHRS, YFSETQ. The CDR3 totals 15 residues. The V end was cut by 7 bases, the J end by 0 bases, with 13 bases between. The CDR3 region has the DNA TGCGCCAGCCACGGGGGGCGTGCAACTAATGAAAAACTGTTTTTT. Protein product: CASHGGRATNEKLFF.

This clone was detected only a few times. This chain joins TRBV14 and TRBJ2-7; D is perhaps TRBD2 (6 bases). Germline V gene lookup returns CDR1 SGHDN and CDR2 FVKESK. The CDR3 length is 17 residues. V lost 1 base to trimming and J lost 4 bases, with 20 bases between them. The CDR3 DNA is TGTGCCAGCAGCCAAGGAGTCGGTAGCGGAATCGTTTACGAGCAGTACTTC. Encoded protein: CASSQGVGSGIVYEQYF.

The CDR3 region is CASTSKAGTDETQYF. The DNA of the CDR3 is TGTGCCAGCACTTCCAAAGCGGGGACGGATGAGACCCAGTACTTC. This sequence joins TRBV6-4 and TRBJ2-5, with 7 nucleotides matching TRBD2. This CDR3 contains 15 residues. In germline, CDR1 is MRHNA, CDR2 SNTAGT. V gave up 7 bases and J gave up 5 bases; unmatched junction bases: 13.

This chain uses TRBV5-5 with TRBJ1-4; a weak D match, TRBD1 (5 bases). The V gene's germline CDR1 is SGHKS and CDR2 YYEKEE (reference sequence). The CDR3 totals 15 residues. The V end was cut by 6 bases, the J end by 3 bases, with 15 bases between. Here the CDR3 reads CASTTGGHSNEKLFF. CDR3 DNA: TGTGCCAGCACCACGGGCGGACACTCTAATGAAAAACTGTTTTTT. The complete variable domain, with remaining parts taken from reference TRBV5-5 and TRBJ1-4, reads DAGVTQSPTHLIKTRGQQVTLRCSPISGHKSVSWYQQVLGQGPQFIFQYYEKEERGRGNFPDRFSARQFPNYSSELNVNALLLGDSALYLCASTTGGHSNEKLFFGSGTQLSVL.

CDR3 DNA: TGTGCCAGCAGCTGGGACCCCCGGACCACCGGGAGGCAGTACTTC. It encodes CASSWDPRTTGRQYF. The chain carries TRBV7-2 and TRBJ2-7; a possible D gene is TRBD2 (6 bases). This CDR3 region has 15 residues. The V gene lost 4 bases and the J gene lost 9 bases, with 22 bases spanning the gap. Per the germline V gene, CDR1 is SGHTA and CDR2 is FQGNSA.

The rearrangement links TRBV19 to TRBJ1-5; D remains unclear. Germline CDR1 is LNHDA and CDR2 is SQIVND (reference sequence). This CDR3 spans 13 amino acids. The germline V and J ends were trimmed by 5 bases and 6 bases, with 11 bases remaining between them. CDR3 DNA: TGTGCCAGTAGTCTCCGAGGTGGTCAGCCCCAGCATTTT. Translation: CASSLRGGQPQHF.

The V call is TRBV5-1, the J call TRBJ2-5; 10 bases map to TRBD2. The V gene's germline CDR1 is SGHRS and CDR2 YFSETQ. Trimming removed 2 bases from V and 4 bases from J; junction bases left unmatched: 8. The CDR3 contains 16 residues. CDR3 sequence: CASSLQSGGARETQYF. In nucleotides, the CDR3 is TGCGCCAGCAGCTTACAAAGCGGGGGGGCAAGAGAGACCCAGTACTTC.

The CDR3 sequence: CASSRDRPAYEQYF. The CDR3 DNA follows: TGTGCCAGCAGCCGGGACAGGCCAGCCTACGAGCAGTACTTC. V is TRBV7-2 and J is TRBJ2-7; 8 bases match TRBD1. The V segment lost 5 bases and the J segment 2 bases; nucleotides outside the gene matches: 5. Germline-derived CDR1 and CDR2 are SGHTA and FQGNSA. The CDR3 totals 14 residues. Together with reference TRBV7-2 and TRBJ2-7, the CDR3 gives the full variable domain: GAGVSQSPSNKVTEKGKDVELRCDPISGHTALYWYRQSLGQGLEFLIYFQGNSAPDKSGLPSDRFSAERTGGSVSTLTIQRTQQEDSAVYLCASSRDRPAYEQYFGPGTRLTVT.

The rearrangement links TRBV30 to TRBJ1-2; TRBD1 is a possible D gene (6 bases). From germline, CDR1 is GTSNPN and CDR2 SVGIG (reference sequence). The CDR3 is 14 residues long. Trimming shortened V by 2 bases and J by 0 bases, and 10 bases separated the two germline ends. The CDR3 reads CAWSTGLSNYGYTF. The CDR3 DNA is TGTGCCTGGAGTACAGGGTTATCTAACTATGGCTACACCTTC.

V usage is TRBV18 and J usage is TRBJ2-7; 11 nucleotides match TRBD2. The trim removed 3 bases at V and 7 bases at J, leaving 5 bases unmatched. Germline V gene sequence: CDR1 KGHSH, CDR2 LQKENI. The CDR3 extends over 14 amino acids. Here the CDR3 DNA reads TGTGCCAGCTCACCTACTAGCGGGAGTGTTGAGCAGTACTTC. Translating it yields CASSPTSGSVEQYF.

The chain couples TRBV7-2 to TRBJ2-3, with 11 bases fitting TRBD2. The CDR3 runs to 19 residues. CDR1 is SGHTA, CDR2 FQGNSA, per germline. V shed 4 bases and J 2 bases; nucleotides not matched to a gene: 14. The CDR3 region has the DNA TGTGCCAGCAGCTCAGTCCCGGGACTAGCGGCTACGGACACAGATACGCAGTATTTT. Translated: CASSSVPGLAATDTDTQYF. Full variable domain (rest looked up from reference TRBV7-2 and TRBJ2-3): GAGVSQSPSNKVTEKGKDVELRCDPISGHTALYWYRQSLGQGLEFLIYFQGNSAPDKSGLPSDRFSAERTGGSVSTLTIQRTQQEDSAVYLCASSSVPGLAATDTDTQYFGPGTRLTVL.

The chain carries TRBV2 and TRBJ2-7; 7 nucleotides agree with TRBD1. CDR1 SNHLY and CDR2 FYNNEI come from the germline V gene. The length of the CDR3 is 11 residues. The V segment lost 8 bases and the J segment 5 bases; nucleotides outside the gene matches: 3. The CDR3 bases are TGTGCCAGCGACAGGGAGAACGAGCAGTACTTC. This sequence encodes CASDRENEQYF.

This clone was detected once. The chain uses TRBV9 and TRBJ2-1; 9 bases are shared with TRBD2. The CDR3 is 16 residues long. Losses at the gene ends were 2 bases for V and 2 bases for J; bases not matched to a gene: 5. Per the germline V gene, CDR1 is SGDLS and CDR2 is YYNGEE. CDR3 coding DNA: TGTGCCAGCAGCGTGTTCAGACTAGCGGCCTACAATGAGCAGTTCTTC. Translating it yields CASSVFRLAAYNEQFF. The full variable domain, rest sourced from reference TRBV9 and TRBJ2-1, is DSGVTQTPKHLITATGQRVTLRCSPRSGDLSVYWYQQSLDQGLQFLIQYYNGEERAKGNILERFSAQQFPDLHSELNLSSLELGDSALYFCASSVFRLAAYNEQFFGPGTRLTVL.